These T cell receptor beta chains were read from a single sample in a study of blood T cell repertoires in COVID-19. Assay: immunoSEQ multiplex PCR; the TCRdb copy retains only in-frame clones and omits some. This repertoire shows about 430,000 clones, approximately 90% found once; its top ten account for roughly 0.78%. Specimen: peripheral blood. The receptors here all came from a man between 18 and 29 years old with COVID-19, enrolled during active disease. The CDR3 runs from the conserved cysteine through the conserved F or W. The D gene is left open where the match is weak. Clone size is given for some rows only: seen once, a few or many times, or a class if the clone is expanded.

TRBJ1-2	.	.	TRBV29-1	TGCAGCGTTGGGCCGGCCGCGGGGCCGGGTGGCTACACCTTC	CSVGPAAGPGGYTF
TRBJ1-1	few	.	TRBV18	TGTGCCAGCTCCGGAGGGGACCTGGGCACTGAAGCTTTCTTT	CASSGGDLGTEAFF
TRBJ2-1	.	.	TRBV3-1/TRBV3-2	TGTGCCAGCAGCCAAGGGGGCCGCTACAATGAGCAGTTCTTC	CASSQGGRYNEQFF
TRBJ2-2	.	TRBD2	TRBV9	TGTGCCAGCAGCGTAGCCTCGGGACTAGCGGGTTCGAACACCGGGGAGCTGTTTTTT	CASSVASGLAGSNTGELFF
TRBJ2-6	.	.	TRBV2	TGTGCCAGCAGTGAGGGCTCGTATTCTGGGGCCAACGTCCTGACTTTC	CASSEGSYSGANVLTF
TRBJ2-7	.	TRBD2	TRBV11-3	TGTGCCAGCAGCTTACTAGCGGGAATCTACGAGCAGTACTTC	CASSLLAGIYEQYF
TRBJ2-3	.	TRBD2	TRBV5-1	TGCGCCAGCAGCCCTAGCGGGAGAAGCACAGATACGCAGTATTTT	CASSPSGRSTDTQYF
TRBJ2-7	.	TRBD2	TRBV5-1	TGCGCCAGCAGCTTTACTAGCGGGGGAGAGCAGTACTTC	CASSFTSGGEQYF
TRBJ2-1	.	TRBD2	TRBV24-1	TGTGCCACCAGTGCGGGAGGGAGGAATGAGCAGTTCTTC	CATSAGGRNEQFF
TRBJ2-2	.	.	TRBV7-2	TGTGCCAGCACAACGACTTCTCTTAATATAAACACCGGGGAGCTGTTTTTT	CASTTTSLNINTGELFF
TRBJ2-5	.	.	TRBV5-1	TGCGCCAGCAGCTTTAACAGGTTTGGAGAGACCCAGTACTTC	CASSFNRFGETQYF
TRBJ2-3	.	TRBD2	TRBV2	TGTGCCAGCAGTGGCACGGGCGGGGGGAACACAGATACGCAGTATTTT	CASSGTGGGNTDTQYF
TRBJ2-3	.	.	TRBV6-4	TGTGCCAGCAGCACAGAGAACACAGCAGATACGCAGTATTTT	CASSTENTADTQYF
TRBJ2-1	.	TRBD2	TRBV6-5	TGTGCCAGCAGTTACGGATCAGGGTTTAGCGGGAAGCAGTTCTTC	CASSYGSGFSGKQFF
TRBJ2-2	few	.	TRBV7-9	TGTGCCAGCAGCGCCATACGGGGATACACCGGGGAGCTGTTTTTT	CASSAIRGYTGELFF
TRBJ2-5	.	TRBD1	TRBV6-1	TGTGCCAGCAGTGAAGACAGGGGGGTCCAAGAGACCCAGTACTTC	CASSEDRGVQETQYF
TRBJ2-3	.	.	TRBV7-9	TGTGCCAGCAGCTTCCTGGGAGTTGGGGATACGCAGTATTTT	CASSFLGVGDTQYF
TRBJ1-1	.	.	TRBV15	TGTGCCACCAGCATCACCTTGGCCCGGGGGGCCGACACTGAAGCTTTCTTT	CATSITLARGADTEAFF
TRBJ2-3	.	TRBD2	TRBV27	TGTGCCAGCAGTCCCCTAGCGGACTCGGGATGGGATACGCAGTATTTT	CASSPLADSGWDTQYF
TRBJ1-5	few	TRBD1	TRBV6-5	TGTGCCAGCACCTGGGACAGGGGAGGGCAGCCCCAGCATTTT	CASTWDRGGQPQHF
TRBJ2-2	.	.	TRBV5-1	TGCGCCAGCAGGGTCGGGGGTGGCACCGGGGAGCTGTTTTTT	CASRVGGGTGELFF
TRBJ1-5	.	.	TRBV6-4	TGTGCCAGCAGTGACTCGAGAGTCCTCAATCAGCCCCAGCATTTT	CASSDSRVLNQPQHF
TRBJ2-7	.	.	TRBV7-9	TGTGCCAGCAGCGGCCAGGTCTACGAGCAGTACTTC	CASSGQVYEQYF
TRBJ2-4	.	TRBD1	TRBV18	TGTGCCAGCTCAGCGACAGGGCAAGGAGCCAAAAACATTCAGTACTTC	CASSATGQGAKNIQYF
TRBJ1-1	.	.	TRBV5-6	TGTGCCAGCAGCGTACAGGGGAACACTGAAGCTTTCTTT	CASSVQGNTEAFF
TRBJ2-7	.	TRBD1	TRBV3-1/TRBV3-2	TGTGCCAGCAGCCAAGTTAGGACAGGGTTGAGGTACGAGCAGTACTTC	CASSQVRTGLRYEQYF
TRBJ1-1	.	TRBD1	TRBV10-2	TGCGCCTCCAGGGGGAAAACTGAAGCTTTCTTT	CASRGKTEAFF
TRBJ2-1	.	TRBD1	TRBV30	TGTGCCTGGAGTGGACAGGGGGCAAATGAGCAGTTCTTC	CAWSGQGANEQFF
TRBJ2-5	.	TRBD2	TRBV11-3	TGTGCCAGCAGCTTGGCCGGGACTAGCGGACCTGCGACCCAGTACTTC	CASSLAGTSGPATQYF
TRBJ1-4	.	.	TRBV7-9	TGTGCCAGCAGCGCAGGACAGACCTATAATGAAAAACTGTTTTTT	CASSAGQTYNEKLFF
TRBJ2-7	.	TRBD1	TRBV7-9	TGTGCCAGCAGCGGAAACACAGGGGACTCCTACGAGCAGTACTTC	CASSGNTGDSYEQYF
TRBJ2-7	.	TRBD2	TRBV5-4	TGTGCCAGCAGCTCGAAAAAGGGAGGGACCTCCTACGAGCAGTACTTC	CASSSKKGGTSYEQYF
TRBJ2-7	.	TRBD1	TRBV18	TGTGCCAGCTCACCAGGTAGACACAGGGGGGCCCTTGAGCAGTACTTC	CASSPGRHRGALEQYF
TRBJ2-2	.	.	TRBV12-5	TGTGCTAGTGGTCCGGGACACTTTAACACCGGGGAGCTGTTTTTT	CASGPGHFNTGELFF
TRBJ2-5	.	TRBD2	TRBV12-3/TRBV12-4	TGTGCCAGCAGCGATCCGACTAGCGGGGAATACTTC	CASSDPTSGEYF
TRBJ2-2	.	TRBD1	TRBV19	TGTGCCAGTAGTCCGACAGGGAGAAGTCCCGGGGAGCTGTTTTTT	CASSPTGRSPGELFF
TRBJ2-6	once	.	TRBV27	TGTGCCAGCAGTTTGTATAGCGGCAACTCTGGGGCCAACGTCCTGACTTTC	CASSLYSGNSGANVLTF
TRBJ1-1	.	.	TRBV7-9	TGTGCCAGCAGCTTAGTGGGCACAGCTTTCTTT	CASSLVGTAFF
TRBJ1-3	.	.	TRBV5-8	TGTGCCAGCCGCAGGGCATCTGGAAACACCATATATTTT	CASRRASGNTIYF
TRBJ2-5	.	TRBD2	TRBV3-1/TRBV3-2	TGTGCCAGCAGGCCGACTAGCGGGGGAGAGACCCAGTACTTC	CASRPTSGGETQYF
TRBJ1-5	.	.	TRBV4-2	TGTGCCAGCAGCCCCGCAGGAGACAGCCTTCTCAATCAGCCCCAGCATTTT	CASSPAGDSLLNQPQHF
TRBJ1-2	.	.	TRBV2	TGTGCCAGCAGTGCGAAGCCCCTGATGCCCCTCCGGGATACTATTCATGGCTACACCTTC	CASSAKPLMPLRDTIHGYTF
TRBJ2-3	.	.	TRBV24-1	TGTGCCACCAGTGAATCCCTTGGGCCAGCCCCAGATACGCAGTATTTT	CATSESLGPAPDTQYF
TRBJ1-1	.	.	TRBV5-1	TGCGCCACCAGCTCAGACATGAACACTGAAGCTTTCTTT	CATSSDMNTEAFF
TRBJ2-2	.	.	TRBV5-1	TGCGCCAGCAGCCCACGGACAGCGAACACCGGGGAGCTGTTTTTT	CASSPRTANTGELFF
TRBJ1-2	.	.	TRBV7-9	TGTGCCAGCCGCCCCGTCGGGGGGAACTATGGCTACACCTTC	CASRPVGGNYGYTF
TRBJ2-7	.	.	TRBV25-1	TGTGCCAGCAGTCCCCAAGAGGGGGGGGACGAGCAGTACTTC	CASSPQEGGDEQYF
TRBJ1-5	.	TRBD1	TRBV5-5	TGTGCCAGCACCCTCCTGACAGGGGGGGGTCAGCCCCAGCATTTT	CASTLLTGGGQPQHF
TRBJ1-2	.	.	TRBV19	TGTGCCAGTAGTATACTGGGGGCCACTAACTATGGCTACACCTTC	CASSILGATNYGYTF
TRBJ2-1	.	TRBD2	TRBV11-2	TGTGCCAGCAGCTCGAGACTAACTAGCGGGGTAAATGAGCAGTTCTTC	CASSSRLTSGVNEQFF
TRBJ2-7	.	TRBD1	TRBV2	TGTGCCAGCAGGGACAGGGACCTATACGAGCAGTACTTC	CASRDRDLYEQYF
TRBJ2-2	.	TRBD2	TRBV5-5	TGTGCCAGCAGCTTAACTGCCACTAGCGGGAGAGTCGGGGAGCTGTTTTTT	CASSLTATSGRVGELFF
TRBJ1-3	.	.	TRBV5-6	TGTGCCAGCAGCTTGGAAGGGTCGGGGGATGGAAACACCATATATTTT	CASSLEGSGDGNTIYF
TRBJ2-7	.	.	TRBV2	TGTGCCAGCAGTGTGCTCGGCCGGGGCTCCTACGAGCAGTACTTC	CASSVLGRGSYEQYF
TRBJ1-6	.	.	TRBV7-2	TGTGCCAGCAGCTACGATTTCACACCCTCACCCCTCCACTTT	CASSYDFTPSPLHF
TRBJ1-2	.	.	TRBV15	TGTGCCACCAGCAGAGATCGGGGGGAGGCCTATGGCTACACCTTC	CATSRDRGEAYGYTF